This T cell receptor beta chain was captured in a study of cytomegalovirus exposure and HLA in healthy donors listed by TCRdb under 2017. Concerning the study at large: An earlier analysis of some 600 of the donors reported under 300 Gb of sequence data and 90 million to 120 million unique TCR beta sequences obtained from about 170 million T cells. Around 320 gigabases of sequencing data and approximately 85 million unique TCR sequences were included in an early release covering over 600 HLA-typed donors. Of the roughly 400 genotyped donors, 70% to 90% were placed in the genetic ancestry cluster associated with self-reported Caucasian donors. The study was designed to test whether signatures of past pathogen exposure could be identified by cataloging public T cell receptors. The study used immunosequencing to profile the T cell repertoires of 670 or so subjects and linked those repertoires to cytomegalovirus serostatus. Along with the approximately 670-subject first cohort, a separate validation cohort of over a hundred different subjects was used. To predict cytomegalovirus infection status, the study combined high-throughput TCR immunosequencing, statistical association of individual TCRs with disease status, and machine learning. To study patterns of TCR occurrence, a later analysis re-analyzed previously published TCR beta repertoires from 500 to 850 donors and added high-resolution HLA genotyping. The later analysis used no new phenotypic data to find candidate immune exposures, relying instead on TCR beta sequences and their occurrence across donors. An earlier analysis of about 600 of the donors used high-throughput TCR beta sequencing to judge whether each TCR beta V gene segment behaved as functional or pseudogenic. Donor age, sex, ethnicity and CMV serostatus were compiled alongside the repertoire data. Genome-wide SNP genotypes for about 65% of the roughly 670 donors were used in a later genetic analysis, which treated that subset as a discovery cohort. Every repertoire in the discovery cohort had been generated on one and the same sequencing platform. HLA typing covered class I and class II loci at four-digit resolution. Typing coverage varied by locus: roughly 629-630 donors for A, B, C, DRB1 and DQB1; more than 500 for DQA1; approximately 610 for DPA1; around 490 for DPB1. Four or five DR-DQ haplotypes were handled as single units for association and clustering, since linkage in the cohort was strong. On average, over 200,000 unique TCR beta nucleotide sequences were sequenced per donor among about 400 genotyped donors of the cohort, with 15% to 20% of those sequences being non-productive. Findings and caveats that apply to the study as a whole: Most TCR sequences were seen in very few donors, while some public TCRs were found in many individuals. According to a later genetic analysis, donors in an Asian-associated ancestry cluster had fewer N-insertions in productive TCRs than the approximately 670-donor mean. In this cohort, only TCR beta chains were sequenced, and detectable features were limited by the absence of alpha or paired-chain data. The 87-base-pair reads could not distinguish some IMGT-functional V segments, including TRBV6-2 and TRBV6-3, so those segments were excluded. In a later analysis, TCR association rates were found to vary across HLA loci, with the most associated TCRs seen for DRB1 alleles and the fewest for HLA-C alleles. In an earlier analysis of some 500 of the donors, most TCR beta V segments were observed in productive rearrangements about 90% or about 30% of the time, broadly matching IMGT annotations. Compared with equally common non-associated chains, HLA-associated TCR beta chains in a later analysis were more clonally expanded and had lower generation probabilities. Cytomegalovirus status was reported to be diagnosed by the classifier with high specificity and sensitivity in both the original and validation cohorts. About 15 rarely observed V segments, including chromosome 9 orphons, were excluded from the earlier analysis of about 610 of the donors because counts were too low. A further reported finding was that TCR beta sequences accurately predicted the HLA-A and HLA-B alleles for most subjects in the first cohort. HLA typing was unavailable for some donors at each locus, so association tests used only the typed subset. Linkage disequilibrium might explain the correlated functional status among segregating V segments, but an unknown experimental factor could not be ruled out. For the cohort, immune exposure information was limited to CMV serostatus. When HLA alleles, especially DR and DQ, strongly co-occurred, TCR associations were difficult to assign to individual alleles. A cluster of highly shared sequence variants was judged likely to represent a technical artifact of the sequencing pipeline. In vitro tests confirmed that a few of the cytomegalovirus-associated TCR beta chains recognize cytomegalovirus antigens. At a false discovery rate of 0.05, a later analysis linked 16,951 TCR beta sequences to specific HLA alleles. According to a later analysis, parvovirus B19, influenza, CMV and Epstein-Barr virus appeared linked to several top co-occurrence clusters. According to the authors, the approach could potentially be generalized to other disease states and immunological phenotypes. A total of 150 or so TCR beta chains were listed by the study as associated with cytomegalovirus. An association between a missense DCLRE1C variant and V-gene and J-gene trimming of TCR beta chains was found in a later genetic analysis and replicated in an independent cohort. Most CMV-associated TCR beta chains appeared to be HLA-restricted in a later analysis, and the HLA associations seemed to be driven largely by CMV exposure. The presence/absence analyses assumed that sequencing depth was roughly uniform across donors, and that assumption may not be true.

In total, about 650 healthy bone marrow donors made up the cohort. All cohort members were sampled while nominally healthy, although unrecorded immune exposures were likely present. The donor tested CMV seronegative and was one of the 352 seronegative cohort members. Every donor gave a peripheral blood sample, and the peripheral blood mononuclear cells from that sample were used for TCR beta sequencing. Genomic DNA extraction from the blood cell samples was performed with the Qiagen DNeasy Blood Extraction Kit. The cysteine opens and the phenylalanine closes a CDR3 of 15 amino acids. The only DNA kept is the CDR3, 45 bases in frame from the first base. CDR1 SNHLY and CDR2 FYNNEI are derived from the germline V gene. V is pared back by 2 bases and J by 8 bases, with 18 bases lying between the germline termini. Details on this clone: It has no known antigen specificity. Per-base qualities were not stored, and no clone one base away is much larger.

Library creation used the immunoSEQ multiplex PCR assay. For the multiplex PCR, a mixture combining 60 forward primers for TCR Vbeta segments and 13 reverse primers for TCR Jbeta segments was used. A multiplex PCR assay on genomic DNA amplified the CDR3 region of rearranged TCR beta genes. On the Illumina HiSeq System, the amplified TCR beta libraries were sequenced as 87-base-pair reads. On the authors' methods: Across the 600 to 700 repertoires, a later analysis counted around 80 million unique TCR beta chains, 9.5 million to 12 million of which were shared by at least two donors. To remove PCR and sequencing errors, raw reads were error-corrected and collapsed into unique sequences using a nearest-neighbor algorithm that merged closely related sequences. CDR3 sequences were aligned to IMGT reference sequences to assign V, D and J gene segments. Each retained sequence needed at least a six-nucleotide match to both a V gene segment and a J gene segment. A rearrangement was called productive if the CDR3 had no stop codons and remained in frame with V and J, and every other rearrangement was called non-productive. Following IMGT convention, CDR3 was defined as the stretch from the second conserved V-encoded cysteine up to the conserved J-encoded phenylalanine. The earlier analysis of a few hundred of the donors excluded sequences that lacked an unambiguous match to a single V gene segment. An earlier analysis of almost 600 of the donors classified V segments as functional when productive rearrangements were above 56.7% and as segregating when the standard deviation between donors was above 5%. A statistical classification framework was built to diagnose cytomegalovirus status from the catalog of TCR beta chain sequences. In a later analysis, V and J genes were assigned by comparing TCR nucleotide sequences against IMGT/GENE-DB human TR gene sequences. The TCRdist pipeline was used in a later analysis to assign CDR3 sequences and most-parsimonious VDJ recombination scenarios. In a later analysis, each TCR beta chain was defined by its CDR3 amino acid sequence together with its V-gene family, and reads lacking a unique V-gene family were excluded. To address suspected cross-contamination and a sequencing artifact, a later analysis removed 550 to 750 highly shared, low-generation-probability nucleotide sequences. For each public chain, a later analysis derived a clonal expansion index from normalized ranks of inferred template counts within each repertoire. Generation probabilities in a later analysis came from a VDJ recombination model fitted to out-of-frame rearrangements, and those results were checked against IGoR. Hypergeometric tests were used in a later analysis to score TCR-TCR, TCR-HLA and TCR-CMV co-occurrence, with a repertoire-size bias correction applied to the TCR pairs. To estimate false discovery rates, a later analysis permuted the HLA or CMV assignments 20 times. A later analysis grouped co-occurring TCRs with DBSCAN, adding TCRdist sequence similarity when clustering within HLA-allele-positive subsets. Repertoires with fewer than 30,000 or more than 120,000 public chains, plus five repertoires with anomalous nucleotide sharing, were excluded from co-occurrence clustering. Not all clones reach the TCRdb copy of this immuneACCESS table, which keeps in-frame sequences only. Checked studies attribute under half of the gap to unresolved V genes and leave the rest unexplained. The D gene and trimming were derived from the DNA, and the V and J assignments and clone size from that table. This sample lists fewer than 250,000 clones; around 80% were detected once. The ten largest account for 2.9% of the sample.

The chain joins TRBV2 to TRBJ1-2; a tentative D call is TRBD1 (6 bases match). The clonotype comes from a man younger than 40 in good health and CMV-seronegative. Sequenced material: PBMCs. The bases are TGTGCCAGCAGTGAACTCCGGGGGGCCGGATTAGGCTACACCTTC. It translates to CASSELRGAGLGYTF.